The 26 T cell receptor beta chains presented below share a single source sample, sequenced in a study of T cell clones after liver transplantation. The assay was immunoSEQ multiplex PCR, and TCRdb's table has in-frame clones only and misses some. The data contain about 99,000 clones, 80% to 90% of them singletons. The material sequenced was CD4+ T cells from blood, taken approximately 43 months after liver transplant. The receptors were sampled from a human patient who received a liver transplant. The graft donor may have contributed some T cells.

The rearrangement uses TRBV5-1 and TRBJ2-7; 9 positions agree with TRBD1. This CDR3 has 14 amino acids. Germline lookup yields CDR1 SGHRS and CDR2 YFSETQ. Trimming took 2 bases from V and 1 from J; bases not matched to a gene: 1. Here the CDR3 reads CASSFGTGSYEQYF. CDR3 sequence (DNA): TGCGCCAGCAGCTTCGGGACAGGGTCCTACGAGCAGTACTTC.

The chain recombines TRBV9 with TRBJ2-5, with no clear D. With 0 bases removed from V and 4 bases from J, the gap between germline ends came to 10 bases. The CDR3 totals 14 residues. The V gene's germline CDR1 is SGDLS and CDR2 YYNGEE. In DNA, the CDR3 is TGTGCCAGCAGCGTAGCTTCCCAGGCAGAGACCCAGTACTTC. Protein sequence: CASSVASQAETQYF.

V usage is TRBV2 and J usage is TRBJ1-3; D possibly corresponds to TRBD1 (5 bases). Germline V CDR1 and CDR2: SNHLY, FYNNEI. V was cut by 6 bases and J by 0 bases, with 15 bases left in between. This CDR3 has 16 residues. CDR3 nucleotides: TGTGCCAGCAGAGGCTCGGGACTGCGCTCTGGAAACACCATATATTTT. Amino acids: CASRGSGLRSGNTIYF.

This rearrangement joins TRBV7-9 to TRBJ2-3, with 7 bases identical to TRBD1. V trimming: 4 bases; J trimming: 7 bases; junction bases outside the gene matches: 11. Germline CDR1 and CDR2: SEHNR and FQNEAQ (reference sequence). This CDR3 region has 15 residues. The CDR3 here is CASSSMEGGIHTQYF. CDR3 sequence (DNA): TGTGCCAGCAGCTCGATGGAAGGGGGCATACATACGCAGTATTTT.

The V call is TRBV19, the J call TRBJ2-3, with 10 bases aligning to TRBD1. Germline CDR1 LNHDA, CDR2 SQIVND (reference sequence). Trimming at V came to 11 bases and at J to 7 bases, leaving 12 bases not matched to a gene. The length of the CDR3 is 14 residues. This CDR3 reads CAAQPAGQGNTQYF. CDR3 DNA: TGTGCCGCACAGCCCGCGGGACAGGGGAATACGCAGTATTTT.

V gene TRBV5-1 combines with J gene TRBJ2-1, with TRBD2 matching over 11 bases. Germline lookup yields CDR1 SGHRS and CDR2 YFSETQ. V lost 2 bases, J lost 8 bases, and 6 bases stayed unmatched. The CDR3 spans 15 residues. The DNA of the CDR3 is TGCGCCAGCAGCTTTACTAGCGGGAGTGAAGATGAGCAGTTCTTC. It codes for CASSFTSGSEDEQFF.

The J gene is TRBJ1-2, the V gene TRBV13; a possible D gene is TRBD1 (5 bases). The CDR3 contains 18 residues. Trimming shortened V by 1 base and J by 3 bases, and 21 bases separated the two germline ends. CDR1 and CDR2 (germline): PRHDT, FYEKMQ (reference sequence). The CDR3 DNA reads as TGTGCCAGCAGCTTAGACGGACGGACAATATATTCGGACTATGGCTACACCTTC. Its translation is CASSLDGRTIYSDYGYTF.

V gene TRBV6-1 combines with J gene TRBJ2-2; D remains ambiguous. Trimming took 6 bases from V and 6 from J, leaving 11 bases between them. CDR1 is MNHNS, CDR2 SASEGT, per germline. This CDR3 region has 13 residues. CDR3 DNA sequence: TGTGCCAGCAGCCAGAGGCAGGCCGGGGAGCTGTTTTTT. Residues: CASSQRQAGELFF.

The chain links TRBV27 to TRBJ2-7, with D perhaps TRBD1 or TRBD2 (6 bases each). CDR3 size: 14 residues. Germline lookup yields CDR1 MNHEY and CDR2 SMNVEV (reference sequence). V was trimmed by 10 bases and J by 7 bases, leaving 23 bases between them. The CDR3 sequence: CATRGPGELREQYF. CDR3 DNA: TGTGCCACCCGGGGGCCAGGCGAGTTGCGAGAGCAGTACTTC.

The chain is built from TRBV4-2 and TRBJ1-3; unclear D gene. V shed 4 bases and J shed 4 bases, with 14 bases lying between them. This CDR3 region has 15 residues. CDR1 is LGHNA and CDR2 is YNFKEQ in the germline V gene. CDR3 sequence reads: CASSLNPRQGNTIYF. CDR3 nucleotides: TGTGCCAGCAGCCTGAATCCAAGGCAGGGAAACACCATATATTTT.

This sequence joins TRBV2 and TRBJ2-7; D is possibly TRBD2 (5 bases). The CDR3 has 16 residues. CDR1 is SNHLY and CDR2 is FYNNEI in the germline V gene. The V gene lost 6 bases and the J gene lost 1 base, with 19 bases spanning the gap. This CDR3 is CASRVPGLTLSYEQYF. The CDR3 bases are TGTGCCAGCAGAGTCCCGGGATTGACCTTGTCCTACGAGCAGTACTTC.

The V and J genes are TRBV6-5 and TRBJ2-2; no clear D gene. The length of the CDR3 is 14 residues. The V gene lost 2 bases and the J gene lost 6 bases, with 10 bases spanning the gap. The germline CDR1 and CDR2 sequences are MNHEY and SVGAGI. The CDR3, as DNA: TGTGCCAGCAGTTACGATGAAGTAGCCGGGGAGCTGTTTTTT. Translating gives CASSYDEVAGELFF.

This chain uses TRBV27 with TRBJ2-5; TRBD1 aligns across 8 bases. V gave up 3 bases and J gave up 5 bases; unmatched junction bases: 5. This CDR3 contains 14 residues. Germline CDR1 is MNHEY and CDR2 is SMNVEV (reference sequence). CDR3 protein: CASSFQGARETQYF. The CDR3 region has the DNA TGTGCCAGCAGTTTCCAGGGGGCTCGGGAGACCCAGTACTTC.

About this clone: The junction and the germline gene differ at one end; a read error may be behind it. The chain combines TRBV5-4 with TRBJ2-1; D is possibly TRBD2 (5 bases). CDR1 and CDR2 (germline): SGHNT, YYREEE (reference sequence). CDR3 length: 14 residues. CDR3 coding DNA: TGTGCCAGCAGTTTGGCAAGCGGTAACAATGAGCAGTTCTTC. It encodes CASSLASGNNEQFF.

The chain is built from TRBV6-6 and TRBJ1-5; 7 nucleotides align to TRBD1. Germline lookup yields CDR1 MNHNY and CDR2 SVGAGI (reference sequence). V shed 4 bases, J shed 0 bases, and the junction held 6 bases outside the gene matches. The CDR3 runs to 16 residues. CDR3 nucleotide sequence: TGTGCCAGCAGTTTGACAGGGATTTATAGCAATCAGCCCCAGCATTTT. It codes for CASSLTGIYSNQPQHF.

This chain connects TRBV6-5 to TRBJ1-2; the D is unclear. With 0 bases removed from V and 7 bases from J, the gap between germline ends came to 18 bases. The germline V gene has CDR1 MNHEY and CDR2 SVGAGI. This CDR3 has 16 residues. The DNA for the CDR3 is TGTGCCAGCAGTTACTCCTCACCACCCCTGGGATTTGGCTACACCTTC. Translating it yields CASSYSSPPLGFGYTF.

The J gene is TRBJ1-5, the V gene TRBV13, with D perhaps TRBD1 (5 bases). The CDR3 consists of 12 residues. CDR1 PRHDT and CDR2 FYEKMQ come from the germline V gene (reference sequence). The ends were cut back, 5 bases at V and 5 bases at J, with 7 bases in the middle. DNA of the CDR3: TGTGCCAGCAGCACGACAGATCAGCCCCAGCATTTT. Amino acids: CASSTTDQPQHF.

This clone was recorded a few times. This sequence joins TRBV28 and TRBJ1-5; TRBD1 matches 7 bases. The germline gives CDR1 MDHEN, CDR2 SYDVKM. The CDR3 totals 13 residues. Trimming cost V 6 bases and J 4 bases; bases outside gene matches: 3. CDR3 DNA: TGTGCCAGCAGAAGGGACAGAAATCAGCCCCAGCATTTT. Amino acids: CASRRDRNQPQHF.

This clone was picked up one time. The CDR3 bases are TGCGCCAGCAGCACCGGATGGAGCGGGGGGGCGAATGAGCAGTTCTTC. It is translated as CASSTGWSGGANEQFF. The chain is built from TRBV5-1 and TRBJ2-1, with TRBD2 matching 10 bases. Germline trimming cut 4 bases from V and 7 bases from J; bases unmatched to any gene: 11. The germline V gene has CDR1 SGHRS and CDR2 YFSETQ. CDR3 length: 16 amino acids.

This clone came up a few times. This chain joins TRBV28 and TRBJ1-5, with D possibly being TRBD1 (5 bases). Germline CDR1 MDHEN, CDR2 SYDVKM. Trimming removed 2 bases from V and 7 bases from J, with 18 bases in between. The CDR3 extends over 16 amino acids. The CDR3 sequence is CASSLRWIGAGQPQHF. CDR3 sequence (DNA): TGTGCCAGCAGTTTACGGTGGATTGGGGCAGGACAGCCCCAGCATTTT.

This chain connects TRBV6-5 to TRBJ1-2; D remains ambiguous. The length of the CDR3 is 15 residues. Germline V gene sequence: CDR1 MNHEY, CDR2 SVGAGI. V lost 3 bases and J lost 3, with 14 bases in between. CDR3 amino acids: CASSYRGPDDYGYTF. CDR3 in DNA: TGTGCCAGCAGTTATCGAGGGCCGGATGACTATGGCTACACCTTC.

V usage is TRBV7-4 and J usage is TRBJ2-1, with 7 bases aligning to TRBD1. This CDR3 contains 16 residues. The J segment lost 7 bases and the V segment lost 4 bases, leaving 13 bases of the junction unmatched. Germline V lookup: CDR1 SGHVT, CDR2 SQSDAQ. The CDR3 protein is CASSSQGGRFWNEQFF. For the CDR3, the DNA is TGTGCCAGCAGCTCCCAAGGGGGCAGGTTTTGGAATGAGCAGTTCTTC.

This chain joins TRBV5-1 and TRBJ2-7, with D unclear. The germline V gene has CDR1 SGHRS and CDR2 YFSETQ. The CDR3 consists of 13 residues. The V end lost 6 bases, the J end lost 0 bases, and 10 bases lay between the germline ends. DNA for the CDR3: TGCGCCAGCAATCGGTTAGACTCCTACGAGCAGTACTTC. It codes for CASNRLDSYEQYF.

V and J are TRBV5-1 and TRBJ2-7; TRBD1 agrees at 7 bases. The CDR3 loop spans 15 amino acids. The V gene end was trimmed by 2 bases and the J gene end by 2 bases; junction bases not matched to a gene: 7. The germline V gene encodes CDR1 SGHRS and CDR2 YFSETQ. The CDR3 DNA follows: TGCGCCAGCAGCTTAGGGGGCACCAAAGCCTACGAGCAGTACTTC. Translation: CASSLGGTKAYEQYF.

The J gene is TRBJ1-5, the V gene TRBV2; the D is unclear. V gave up 0 bases and J gave up 0 bases, with 6 bases separating them. Germline CDR1 SNHLY, CDR2 FYNNEI. There are 15 residues in the CDR3. The CDR3 sequence is CASSEARGSNQPQHF. The CDR3 DNA sequence: TGTGCCAGCAGTGAAGCGCGAGGTAGCAATCAGCCCCAGCATTTT.

The rearrangement uses TRBV2 and TRBJ2-4; D perhaps matches TRBD1 (6 bases). The CDR3 sequence is 17 residues long. Germline-derived CDR1 and CDR2 are SNHLY and FYNNEI. Trimming removed 4 bases at V and 0 bases at J, with 16 bases between. As DNA, the CDR3 is TGTGCCAGCAGTGGGAACCTAGGACAGACAGCCAAAAACATTCAGTACTTC. Translation gives CASSGNLGQTAKNIQYF. The variable domain in full, with the rest retrieved from reference TRBV2 and TRBJ2-4, is EPEVTQTPSHQVTQMGQEVILRCVPISNHLYFYWYRQILGQKVEFLVSFYNNEISEKSEIFDDQFSVERPDGSNFTLKIRSTKLEDSAMYFCASSGNLGQTAKNIQYFGAGTRLSVL.